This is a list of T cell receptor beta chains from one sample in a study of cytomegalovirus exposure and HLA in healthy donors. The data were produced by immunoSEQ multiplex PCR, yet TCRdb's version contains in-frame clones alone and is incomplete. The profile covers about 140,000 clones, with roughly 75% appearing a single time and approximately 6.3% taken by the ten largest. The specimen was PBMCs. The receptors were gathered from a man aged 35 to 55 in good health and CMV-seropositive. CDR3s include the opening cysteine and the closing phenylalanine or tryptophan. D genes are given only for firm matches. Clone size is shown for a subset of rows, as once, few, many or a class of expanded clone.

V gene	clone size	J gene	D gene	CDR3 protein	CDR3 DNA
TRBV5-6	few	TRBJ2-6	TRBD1	CASSRQGSGANVLTF	TGTGCCAGCAGCCGACAGGGGTCTGGGGCCAACGTCCTGACTTTC
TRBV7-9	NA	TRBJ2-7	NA	CASSLAGVVYEQYF	TGTGCCAGCAGCTTAGCGGGAGTAGTCTACGAGCAGTACTTC
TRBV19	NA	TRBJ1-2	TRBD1	CASIPIGDRPNYGYTF	TGTGCCAGTATCCCAATAGGGGACAGGCCGAACTATGGCTACACCTTC
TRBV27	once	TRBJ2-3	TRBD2	CASSLKWTSGRAETDTQYF	TGTGCCAGCAGTTTGAAATGGACTAGCGGGAGGGCCGAGACAGATACGCAGTATTTT
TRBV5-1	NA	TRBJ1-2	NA	CASSFGTYSNYGYTF	TGCGCCAGCAGCTTCGGAACATACAGTAACTATGGCTACACCTTC
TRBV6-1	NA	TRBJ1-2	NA	CASSGEGFGYTF	TGTGCCAGCAGTGGGGAGGGGTTTGGCTACACCTTC
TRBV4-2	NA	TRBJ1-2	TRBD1	CASSHPTPRTGLNSNYGYTF	TGTGCCAGCAGCCATCCCACCCCTAGGACAGGTTTAAACTCCAACTATGGCTACACCTTC
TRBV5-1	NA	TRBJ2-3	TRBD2	CASSPSGRGDTQYF	TGCGCCAGCAGTCCTAGCGGGAGGGGGGATACGCAGTATTTT
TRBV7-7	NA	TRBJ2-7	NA	CASSLELSYEQYF	TGTGCTAGCAGCTTAGAACTTTCCTACGAGCAGTACTTC
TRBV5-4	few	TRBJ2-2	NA	CASSLDRHTGELFF	TGTGCCAGCAGCTTGGACAGGCACACCGGGGAGCTGTTTTTT
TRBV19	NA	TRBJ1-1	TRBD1	CATHFGQGNTEAFF	TGTGCCACTCACTTTGGACAGGGGAACACTGAAGCTTTCTTT
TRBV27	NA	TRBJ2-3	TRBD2	CASSWTSGSLDTQYF	TGTGCCAGCAGCTGGACTAGCGGGAGTTTAGATACGCAGTATTTT
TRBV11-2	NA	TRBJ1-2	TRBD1	CASSGRDRGLYGYTF	TGTGCCAGCAGCGGCCGGGACAGGGGGCTGTATGGCTACACCTTC
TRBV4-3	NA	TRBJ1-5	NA	CASSPGVGSNQPQHF	TGCGCCAGCAGCCCCGGGGTCGGTAGCAATCAGCCCCAGCATTTT
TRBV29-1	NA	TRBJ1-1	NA	CSVEGTGYTEAFF	TGCAGCGTTGAAGGCACAGGGTACACTGAAGCTTTCTTT
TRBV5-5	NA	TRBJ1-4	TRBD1	CASRRPGTENEKLFF	TGTGCCAGCAGAAGACCCGGGACAGAGAATGAAAAACTGTTTTTT
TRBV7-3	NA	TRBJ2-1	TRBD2	CASSLAGEQFF	TGTGCCAGCAGCCTAGCGGGGGAGCAGTTCTTC
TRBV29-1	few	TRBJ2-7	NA	CSAATAPSSYEQYF	TGCAGCGCCGCGACAGCACCGAGCTCCTACGAGCAGTACTTC
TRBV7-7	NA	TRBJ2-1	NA	CASSLEGGGKQFF	TGTGCTAGCAGCTTAGAAGGGGGCGGGAAGCAGTTCTTC
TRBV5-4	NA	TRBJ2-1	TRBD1	CASSLARTGGDEQFF	TGTGCCAGCAGCTTGGCCCGGACAGGGGGGGATGAGCAGTTCTTC
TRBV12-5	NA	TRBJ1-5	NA	CASRPGEVGQPQHF	TGTGCTAGTAGACCAGGGGAAGTGGGTCAGCCCCAGCATTTT
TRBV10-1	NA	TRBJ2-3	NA	CANFGQGSYF	NA
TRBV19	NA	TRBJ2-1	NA	CASSISWQQFF	TGTGCCAGTAGTATATCATGGCAGCAGTTCTTC
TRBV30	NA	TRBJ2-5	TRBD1	CAWSRGGETQYF	TGTGCCTGGAGCAGAGGGGGCGAGACCCAGTACTTC